Each of the 29 T cell receptor beta chains below was sequenced from the same sample in a study of T-cell reconstitution after alpha-beta-depleted transplantation in children. The TCRbeta library incorporated unique molecular identifiers. TCRdb re-called the PCR reads with MiXCR, one entry per CDR3 protein. The table records roughly 220,000 distinct CDR3 sequences, roughly a tenth of them present only once. The source material was PBMCs from the stem cell graft donor, sampled from the stem cell graft. These receptors were taken from a human donor who donated a stem cell graft to a child with SCID.

This clonotype came up many times. The chain links TRBV5-1 to TRBJ2-3; D unresolved. The CDR3 totals 14 residues. From germline, CDR1 is SGHRS and CDR2 YFSETQ. V lost 0 bases and J 2 bases, leaving 7 bases between the germline ends. CDR3 protein: CASSLVEPTDTQYF. The CDR3 coding sequence is TGCGCCAGCAGCTTGGTTGAGCCCACAGATACGCAGTATTTT.

This clonotype was counted ten times or more. The J gene is TRBJ1-2, the V gene TRBV5-1; 8 bases match TRBD1. The CDR3 spans 13 residues. The V segment lost 4 bases and the J segment 12 bases; nucleotides outside the gene matches: 11. The germline V gene has CDR1 SGHRS and CDR2 YFSETQ. CDR3 nucleotide sequence: TGCGCCAGCAGCCACCCAGGGGGCGATCGGAACACCTTC. Its translation is CASSHPGGDRNTF.

This clonotype showed up many times. The V call is TRBV20-1, the J call TRBJ2-5; D unclear. Germline CDR1 and CDR2: DFQATT and SNEGSKA (reference sequence). The germline V and J ends were trimmed by 5 bases and 5 bases, with 9 bases remaining between them. The CDR3 has 11 residues. The CDR3 spells CSAAVGETQYF. For the CDR3, the DNA is TGCAGTGCTGCGGTCGGGGAGACCCAGTACTTC.

This clonotype was counted ten times or more. V usage is TRBV7-6 and J usage is TRBJ2-5; the D is unclear. V lost 1 base to trimming and J lost 0 bases, with 3 bases between them. Germline-derived CDR1 and CDR2 are SGHVS and FNYEAQ. The CDR3 is 13 amino acids. The CDR3 DNA follows: TGTGCCAGCAGCTTAGACTACCAAGAGACCCAGTACTTC. Protein: CASSLDYQETQYF.

This clonotype was recorded at least ten times. The chain combines TRBV5-1 with TRBJ2-1; D call uncertain. V dropped 5 bases and J dropped 0 bases, with 15 bases sitting between them. This CDR3 is built from 16 residues. CDR1 SGHRS and CDR2 YFSETQ come from the germline V gene. The CDR3 loop reads CASRLPADASYNEQFF. For the CDR3, the DNA is TGCGCCAGCAGGCTCCCAGCCGATGCCTCCTACAATGAGCAGTTCTTC. Complete variable domain (other parts from reference TRBV5-1 and TRBJ2-1): KAGVTQTPRYLIKTRGQQVTLSCSPISGHRSVSWYQQTPGQGLQFLFEYFSETQRNKGNFPGRFSGRQFSNSRSEMNVSTLELGDSALYLCASRLPADASYNEQFFGPGTRLTVL.

This clonotype showed up many times. This sequence joins TRBV11-2 and TRBJ1-6; unclear D gene. The CDR3 runs 14 residues. Germline CDR1 reads SGHAT; CDR2 reads FQNNGV. The germline V and J ends were trimmed by 8 bases and 5 bases, with 13 bases remaining between them. CDR3 amino acids: CASSDRPDNSPLHF. Written as DNA, the CDR3 is TGTGCCAGCTCGGACCGTCCAGATAATTCACCCCTCCACTTT.

This clonotype was seen more than once but under ten times. This rearrangement joins TRBV7-2 to TRBJ1-3; a weak D match, TRBD1 (6 bases). This CDR3 has 16 residues. Per germline, CDR1 SGHTA and CDR2 FQGNSA. Trimming shortened V by 5 bases and J by 2 bases, and 16 bases separated the two germline ends. The CDR3 DNA sequence: TGTGCCAGCAGCGCACAGGGTTCTTTCACTGGAAACACCATATATTTT. This translates into CASSAQGSFTGNTIYF.

This clonotype was found many times. The CDR3 coding sequence is TGTGCCAGCAGCTCGTTAGCGGGGCCCGTGGATACGCAGTATTTT. Protein product: CASSSLAGPVDTQYF. The gene calls are TRBV7-6 and TRBJ2-3; 8 nucleotides line up with TRBD2. Trimming took 4 bases from V and 6 from J; bases not matched to a gene: 9. Germline CDR1 SGHVS, CDR2 FNYEAQ. The length of the CDR3 is 15 residues.

The rearrangement uses TRBV4-3 and TRBJ2-3; 11 nucleotides agree with TRBD1. Germline CDR1 reads LGHNA; CDR2 reads YSLEER. V dropped 7 bases and J dropped 5; count of bases not matched to a gene: 8. The CDR3 runs to 15 residues. The CDR3 region is CASTSGQGAGDTQYF. The CDR3 DNA is TGCGCCAGCACCTCAGGACAGGGGGCTGGAGATACGCAGTATTTT.

This clonotype was recorded at least ten times. V gene TRBV20-1 combines with J gene TRBJ2-7, with D perhaps matching TRBD1 or TRBD2 (6 bases each). V lost 7 bases and J 7 bases, leaving 23 bases between the germline ends. From germline, CDR1 is DFQATT and CDR2 SNEGSKA (reference sequence). CDR3 size: 14 residues. CDR3 sequence reads: CSVGGWGASGEQYF. The CDR3 DNA is TGCAGTGTGGGGGGTTGGGGGGCTTCGGGGGAGCAGTACTTC.

This clonotype was picked up many times. The chain recombines TRBV3-1 with TRBJ1-2, with D perhaps TRBD1 (6 bases). Germline CDR1 LGHDT, CDR2 YNNKEL (reference sequence). This CDR3 comprises 15 residues. V was clipped by 3 bases and J by 5 bases, with 16 bases between them. CDR3 loop: CASSHLSGGWYGYTF. The CDR3 nucleotides are TGTGCCAGCAGCCATTTATCGGGGGGCTGGTATGGCTACACCTTC.

There are many counts of this clonotype. This chain uses TRBV5-1 with TRBJ2-1, with TRBD2 identical over 12 bases. With 4 bases clipped from V and 3 bases from J, the junction kept 5 bases outside the gene matches. CDR3 size: 16 residues. Germline lookup yields CDR1 SGHRS and CDR2 YFSETQ. CDR3 in amino acids: CASSGGLAGLYNEQFF. CDR3 nucleotide sequence: TGCGCCAGCAGCGGTGGACTAGCGGGGCTCTACAATGAGCAGTTCTTC. Full variable domain (remainder filled in from reference TRBV5-1 and TRBJ2-1): KAGVTQTPRYLIKTRGQQVTLSCSPISGHRSVSWYQQTPGQGLQFLFEYFSETQRNKGNFPGRFSGRQFSNSRSEMNVSTLELGDSALYLCASSGGLAGLYNEQFFGPGTRLTVL.

In its sample, this clonotype was seen many times. The V call is TRBV5-1, the J call TRBJ2-5, with TRBD1 matching over 7 bases. Germline CDR1 and CDR2: SGHRS and YFSETQ. The CDR3 is made up of 14 amino acids. V trimming: 0 bases; J trimming: 3 bases; junction bases outside the gene matches: 2. Here the CDR3 DNA reads TGCGCCAGCAGCTTGGAGGGACAGAAAGAGACCCAGTACTTC. This sequence encodes CASSLEGQKETQYF.

Many counts were recorded for this clonotype. This chain joins TRBV20-1 and TRBJ2-5, with D uncertain. The V end was cut by 2 bases, the J end by 5 bases, with 15 bases between. The CDR3 contains 14 residues. Germline loops: CDR1 DFQATT, CDR2 SNEGSKA (reference sequence). Written as DNA, the CDR3 is TGCAGTGCTAGAATGTGGTCCGGTCGGGAGACCCAGTACTTC. Translated: CSARMWSGRETQYF.

This clonotype was found many times. This chain links TRBV20-1 with TRBJ2-3, with TRBD2 matching over 9 bases. The junction had 7 bases not matched to a gene; V was cut back by 6 bases and J by 0 bases. The CDR3 consists of 15 residues. Germline V gene sequence: CDR1 DFQATT, CDR2 SNEGSKA (reference sequence). In DNA, the CDR3 is TGCAGTGCGAGATCTAGCGGGGAGAGCACAGATACGCAGTATTTT. The encoded protein is CSARSSGESTDTQYF.

Many counts were recorded for this clonotype. The rearrangement joins TRBV4-1 to TRBJ2-7; 10 bases match TRBD1. The CDR3 contains 16 residues. Germline values: CDR1 MGHRA, CDR2 YSYEKL. V dropped 4 bases and J dropped 3; count of bases not matched to a gene: 9. The CDR3 loop is CASSLGTGAGDYEQYF. The CDR3 DNA reads as TGCGCCAGCAGCCTAGGGACAGGGGCTGGGGACTACGAGCAGTACTTC.

The sample holds many counts of this clonotype. This sequence joins TRBV4-2 and TRBJ2-1; 11 bases line up with TRBD2. This CDR3 has 16 amino acids. Losses at the gene ends were 4 bases for V and 6 bases for J; bases not matched to a gene: 8. In germline, CDR1 is LGHNA, CDR2 YNFKEQ. The CDR3 is CASSRVAGGLFNEQFF. The CDR3 nucleotides are TGTGCCAGCAGCCGCGTAGCGGGGGGGCTCTTCAATGAGCAGTTCTTC.

This clonotype has ten or more counts. The chain combines TRBV28 with TRBJ2-1; no clear D gene. Per germline, CDR1 MDHEN and CDR2 SYDVKM. Between the trimmed V and J ends, which lost 6 bases and 10 bases, there was a span of 31 bases. The CDR3 is made up of 18 amino acids. The CDR3 DNA reads TGTGCCAGCAGAAACCCCAGAGCTAGTCCCCGTGTGATACCAGAGCAGTTCTTC. Protein: CASRNPRASPRVIPEQFF.

This clonotype appeared many times. The J gene is TRBJ2-5, the V gene TRBV29-1; D is ambiguous. CDR1 and CDR2 (germline): SQVTM, ANQGSEA. The CDR3 runs 14 residues. Trimming left V 4 bases short and J 3 bases short, with 15 bases between. CDR3 bases: TGCAGCGTTGTTTCGGTCCTTCGTAAAGAGACCCAGTACTTC. Translated, it gives CSVVSVLRKETQYF.

This clonotype was seen ten or more times. The chain has TRBV27 and TRBJ2-7; 9 positions agree with TRBD1. The CDR3 covers 14 residues. The junction had 2 bases not matched to a gene; V was cut back by 2 bases and J by 3 bases. The germline gives CDR1 MNHEY, CDR2 SMNVEV (reference sequence). The CDR3 DNA is TGTGCCAGCAGTTTAACAGGGGGCTTCTACGAGCAGTACTTC. Amino acids: CASSLTGGFYEQYF.

This clonotype was observed a single time. The chain couples TRBV7-9 to TRBJ2-5; D gene ambiguous. The CDR3 spans 14 residues. The V gene's germline CDR1 is SEHNR and CDR2 FQNEAQ (reference sequence). Trimming took off 9 bases at V and 5 bases at J, with 19 bases between the two ends. The chain's CDR3 is CARGPGLPLETQYF. CDR3 nucleotide sequence: TGTGCCAGGGGCCCGGGCCTCCCCCTCGAGACCCAGTACTTC. Full variable domain (outside the CDR3, taken from reference TRBV7-9 and TRBJ2-5): DTGVSQNPRHKITKRGQNVTFRCDPISEHNRLYWYRQTLGQGPEFLTYFQNEAQLEKSRLLSDRFSAERPKGSFSTLEIQRTEQGDSAMYLCARGPGLPLETQYFGPGTRLLVL.

This clonotype was recorded at least ten times. The V call is TRBV14, the J call TRBJ1-1; D unclear. The CDR3 has 14 amino acids. V shed 1 base and J shed 11 bases, with 17 bases lying between them. Germline CDR1 SGHDN, CDR2 FVKESK. The CDR3 spells CASSQAGNPRAAFF. The DNA for the CDR3 is TGTGCCAGCAGCCAAGCGGGGAATCCGAGGGCCGCTTTCTTT.

Ten or more counts support this clonotype. The V and J genes are TRBV29-1 and TRBJ1-1, with D tentatively TRBD1 (6 bases). Germline lookup yields CDR1 SQVTM and CDR2 ANQGSEA. The CDR3 length is 16 residues. The V end was cut by 7 bases, the J end by 1 base, with 22 bases between. CDR3 region: CSAWANKGGRNTEAFF. The CDR3 nucleotides read TGCAGCGCCTGGGCCAATAAGGGGGGGAGGAACACTGAAGCTTTCTTT.

There are many counts of this clonotype. The chain carries TRBV20-1 and TRBJ1-5, with 9 nucleotides matching TRBD1. CDR3 length equals 16 residues. The ends lost 6 bases at V and 3 bases at J; junction bases unmatched: 12. Germline lookup yields CDR1 DFQATT and CDR2 SNEGSKA (reference sequence). The CDR3 spells CSAETGTGNHNQPQHF. CDR3 in DNA: TGCAGTGCCGAAACCGGGACAGGGAATCACAATCAGCCCCAGCATTTT.

This clonotype has ten or more counts. The chain is built from TRBV7-2 and TRBJ2-7; the D gene is possibly TRBD1 (5 bases). The CDR3 covers 13 residues. The germline V and J ends were trimmed by 4 bases and 0 bases, with 7 bases remaining between them. Germline assignment: CDR1 SGHTA and CDR2 FQGNSA. CDR3 DNA: TGTGCCAGCAGCTGGACACTCTCCTACGAGCAGTACTTC. Its translation is CASSWTLSYEQYF.

This clonotype has just one count. In nucleotides, the CDR3 is TGCGCCAGCAGCTTGGAGGGAGGTGGCTACAATGAGCAGTTCTTC. Translated: CASSLEGGGYNEQFF. This chain uses TRBV5-1 with TRBJ2-1; TRBD2 might be the D (6 bases). The ends were cut back, 0 bases at V and 3 bases at J, with 10 bases in the middle. The CDR3 sequence is 15 residues long. Germline lookup yields CDR1 SGHRS and CDR2 YFSETQ. Supplemented by reference TRBV5-1 and TRBJ2-1, the full variable domain reads KAGVTQTPRYLIKTRGQQVTLSCSPISGHRSVSWYQQTPGQGLQFLFEYFSETQRNKGNFPGRFSGRQFSNSRSEMNVSTLELGDSALYLCASSLEGGGYNEQFFGPGTRLTVL.

There are many counts of this clonotype. This sequence joins TRBV6-1 and TRBJ1-6, with a weak D call TRBD1 (6 bases). This CDR3 comprises 15 residues. V was pared by 5 bases and J by 10 bases, with 18 bases between. Germline values: CDR1 MNHNS, CDR2 SASEGT. For the CDR3, the DNA is TGTGCCAGCAGTCCTCGCGGGGGGCGGGAATCACCCCTCCACTTT. The encoded protein is CASSPRGGRESPLHF.

This clonotype was recorded at least ten times. The chain is built from TRBV5-1 and TRBJ1-5; 9 nucleotides line up with TRBD1. CDR3 length equals 15 residues. The junction had 6 bases not matched to a gene; V was cut back by 4 bases and J by 4 bases. Germline CDR1 SGHRS, CDR2 YFSETQ. The CDR3 loop reads CASSRDGQGNQPQHF. The CDR3 DNA is TGCGCCAGCAGCCGGGATGGACAGGGGAATCAGCCCCAGCATTTT.

This clonotype was seen ten or more times. The chain joins TRBV28 to TRBJ1-2, with 7 positions matching TRBD1. Germline V gives CDR1 MDHEN, CDR2 SYDVKM. J was trimmed by 8 bases and V by 11 bases; bases with no gene match: 17. This CDR3 has 14 residues. CDR3: CASWTGQSWGGYTF. The CDR3 bases are TGTGCCTCCTGGACAGGACAAAGCTGGGGCGGCTACACCTTC.